This entry lists 11 T cell receptor beta chains sequenced from one sample in a study of shared clonotypes between healthy human individuals. Libraries were prepared by immunoSEQ multiplex PCR; TCRdb keeps only in-frame clonotypes and omits some of them. The table shows 550,000 to 750,000 clones, with 95% occurring only once. As defined, naive CD8 cells were CD45RO-negative and positively selected for CCR7, with terminally differentiated effector memory CD45RA+ cells excluded. The sample was naive CD8+ T cells sorted from blood. The receptors here all came from a woman aged 25 to 39 in good health.

The CDR3 nucleotides are TGTGCCAGCAGTCTCCTCTCGGCCTTGAGCTCCTATAATTCACCCCTCCACTTT. Residues: CASSLLSALSSYNSPLHF. V gene TRBV28 combines with J gene TRBJ1-6; D unclear. The CDR3 spans 18 residues. Germline assignment: CDR1 MDHEN and CDR2 SYDVKM. V was pared by 5 bases and J by 0 bases, with 17 bases between.

This rearrangement joins TRBV29-1 to TRBJ2-1; D unclear. Per the germline V gene, CDR1 is SQVTM and CDR2 is ANQGSEA. V dropped 2 bases and J dropped 3 bases, with 8 bases sitting between them. The CDR3 is 13 residues long. The CDR3 DNA reads as TGCAGCGTTGAAAAGGCTCTCTACAATGAGCAGTTCTTC. It translates to CSVEKALYNEQFF.

This chain connects TRBV15 to TRBJ1-1, with D unclear. The V gene's germline CDR1 is LNHNV and CDR2 YYDKDF (reference sequence). The CDR3 is made up of 12 amino acids. V was shortened by 2 bases and J by 3 bases, with 4 bases between the two germline ends. CDR3 sequence: CATSRLDTEAFF. The CDR3, as DNA: TGTGCCACCAGCAGATTAGACACTGAAGCTTTCTTT.

V gene TRBV27 combines with J gene TRBJ2-5, with D perhaps TRBD2 (6 bases). The J call could be wrong; TRBJ2-7 is a better fit for the DNA end. CDR3 length: 17 residues. Germline V gene sequence: CDR1 MNHEY, CDR2 SMNVEV (reference sequence). CDR3 amino acids: CASSPTSGVSLLYEQYF. The CDR3 nucleotides are TGTGCCAGCAGTCCCACGTCGGGGGTCTCGCTGCTCTACGAGCAGTACTTC.

The chain recombines TRBV7-9 with TRBJ2-1, with TRBD2 matching over 9 bases. The CDR3 consists of 18 residues. CDR1 SEHNR and CDR2 FQNEAQ come from the germline V gene (reference sequence). The V gene end was trimmed by 1 base and the J gene end by 0 bases; junction bases not matched to a gene: 7. The CDR3 bases are TGTGCCAGCAGCTTAGGTTCTAGCGGGAAGAGCTCCTACAATGAGCAGTTCTTC. Its translation is CASSLGSSGKSSYNEQFF.

The chain links TRBV19 to TRBJ2-5; TRBD1 aligns across 11 bases. Germline V CDR1 and CDR2: LNHDA, SQIVND (reference sequence). This CDR3 comprises 13 residues. V was clipped by 7 bases and J by 6 bases; unmatched bases: 4. This chain's CDR3 is CASTDRGRKTQYF. The DNA for the CDR3 is TGTGCCAGTACGGACAGGGGGCGAAAGACCCAGTACTTC.

This chain's CDR3 is CASSSDTSGYEQYF. The CDR3 DNA follows: TGTGCCAGCAGCTCGGATACTAGCGGCTACGAGCAGTACTTC. The J gene is TRBJ2-5, the V gene TRBV9; 8 positions match TRBD2. The J call may be wrong; the DNA end is better matched by TRBJ2-7. The V gene's germline CDR1 is SGDLS and CDR2 YYNGEE. The CDR3 length is 14 residues.

The chain employs TRBV7-9 and TRBJ1-1, with 7 bases that match TRBD1. J gave up 2 bases and V 3 bases, and 12 bases lay outside the gene matches. CDR1 SEHNR and CDR2 FQNEAQ come from the germline V gene (reference sequence). This CDR3 has 17 amino acids. This chain's CDR3 is CASSLPLVGGGNTEAFF. The CDR3 region has the DNA TGTGCCAGCAGCTTGCCCCTTGTGGGAGGGGGCAACACTGAAGCTTTCTTT.

This clone was counted a single time. The V gene is TRBV6-5, the J gene TRBJ2-7; 8 bases map to TRBD2. The trim removed 6 bases at V and 4 bases at J, leaving 11 bases unmatched. The CDR3 runs to 15 residues. Germline V gene lookup returns CDR1 MNHEY and CDR2 SVGAGI. The CDR3 bases are TGTGCCAGCAGCCCCCAGGGTGCGGGAGGTTACGAGCAGTACTTC. Amino acids: CASSPQGAGGYEQYF.

V usage is TRBV28 and J usage is TRBJ1-4, with D tentatively TRBD1 (5 bases). CDR3 size: 14 residues. V shed 6 bases and J shed 5 bases, with 13 bases lying between them. Germline lookup yields CDR1 MDHEN and CDR2 SYDVKM. The CDR3 nucleotides read TGTGCCAGCAGCCGGGGACCGCCCAATGAAAAACTGTTTTTT. Residues: CASSRGPPNEKLFF.

The V call is TRBV19, the J call TRBJ2-3, with TRBD2 matching 7 bases. CDR3 size: 15 residues. J lost 0 bases, V lost 3 bases, and 3 bases had no gene match. In germline, CDR1 is LNHDA, CDR2 SQIVND (reference sequence). In DNA, the CDR3 is TGTGCCAGTAGTATCGGTAGCGGGAGCACAGATACGCAGTATTTT. It is translated as CASSIGSGSTDTQYF.